This TCR beta chain was profiled in a study of shared clonotypes between healthy human individuals. Study information: Three plates each covered CD4 naive and memory; CD8 naive two, CD8 memory one. General study results and limits: Sharing across four donors was highest in naive CD4 (around 5%) and lowest in memory CD8 (around 0.4%).

TCRdb keeps only in-frame clones here, not all; method: immunoSEQ multiplex PCR. The table shows about 2.5 million clones, with roughly 92% occurring only once. Germline V CDR1 and CDR2: SGHTA, FQGNSA. V dropped 5 bases and J dropped 4 bases, with 15 bases sitting between them. This CDR3 is built from 14 residues. Points on this clone: As yet, its antigen is unknown.

This TCR came from a man younger than 35 in good health. Some clones in this sample may be carry-over from other donors' samples. This chain links TRBV7-2 with TRBJ2-7; perhaps D is TRBD1 or TRBD2 (5 bases each). Sequences were obtained from naive CD4+ T cells from PBMCs. Stated subset: CD45RA+ positively selected. The CDR3 nucleotides read TGTGCCAGCAGCCCTTGGGACGGAATATACGAGCAGTACTTC. Translation gives CASSPWDGIYEQYF.